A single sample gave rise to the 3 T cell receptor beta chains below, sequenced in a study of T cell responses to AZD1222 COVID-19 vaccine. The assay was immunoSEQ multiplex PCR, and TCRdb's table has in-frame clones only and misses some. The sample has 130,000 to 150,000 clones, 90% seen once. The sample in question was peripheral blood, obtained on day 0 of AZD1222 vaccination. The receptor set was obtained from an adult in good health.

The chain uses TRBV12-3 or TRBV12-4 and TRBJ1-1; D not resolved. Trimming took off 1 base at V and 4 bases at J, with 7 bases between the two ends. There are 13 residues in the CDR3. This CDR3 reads CASSLGAPTEAFF. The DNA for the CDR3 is TGTGCCAGCAGTTTAGGGGCCCCCACTGAAGCTTTCTTT.

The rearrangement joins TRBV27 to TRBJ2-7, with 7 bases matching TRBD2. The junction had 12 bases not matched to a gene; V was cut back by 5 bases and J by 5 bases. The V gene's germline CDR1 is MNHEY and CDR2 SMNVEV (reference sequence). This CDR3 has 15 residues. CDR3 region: CASSPTSTTSDEQYF. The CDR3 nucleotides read TGTGCCAGCAGTCCTACCTCTACCACTAGCGACGAGCAGTACTTC.

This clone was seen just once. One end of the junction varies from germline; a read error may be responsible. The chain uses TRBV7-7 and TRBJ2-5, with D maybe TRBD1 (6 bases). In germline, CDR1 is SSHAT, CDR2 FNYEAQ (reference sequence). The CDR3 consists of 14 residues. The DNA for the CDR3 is TGTGCTAGCAGCGTTACAGGGTTACAAGAGACCCAGTACTTC. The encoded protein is CASSVTGLQETQYF.